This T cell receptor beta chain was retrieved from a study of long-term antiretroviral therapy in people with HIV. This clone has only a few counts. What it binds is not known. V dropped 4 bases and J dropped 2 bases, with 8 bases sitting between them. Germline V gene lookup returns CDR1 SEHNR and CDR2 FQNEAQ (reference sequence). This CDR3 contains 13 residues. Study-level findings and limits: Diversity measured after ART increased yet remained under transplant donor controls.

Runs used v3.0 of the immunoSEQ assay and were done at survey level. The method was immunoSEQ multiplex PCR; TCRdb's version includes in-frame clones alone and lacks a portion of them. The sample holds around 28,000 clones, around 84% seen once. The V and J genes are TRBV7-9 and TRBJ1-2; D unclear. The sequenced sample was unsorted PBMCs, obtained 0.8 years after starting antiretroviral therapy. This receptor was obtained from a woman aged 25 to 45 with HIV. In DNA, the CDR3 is TGTGCCAGCAGCTCCGGCTCCAACTATGGCTACACCTTC. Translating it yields CASSSGSNYGYTF. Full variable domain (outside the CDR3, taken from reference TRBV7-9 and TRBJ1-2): DTGVSQNPRHKITKRGQNVTFRCDPISEHNRLYWYRQTLGQGPEFLTYFQNEAQLEKSRLLSDRFSAERPKGSFSTLEIQRTEQGDSAMYLCASSSGSNYGYTFGSGTRLTVV.